A single sample gave rise to the 24 T cell receptor beta chains below, sequenced in a study of cytomegalovirus exposure and HLA in healthy donors. PCR primers comprised 60 Vbeta and 13 Jbeta primers. Profiling relied on immunoSEQ multiplex PCR, and the TCRdb table lists in-frame clones only, not all of them. This sample has around 110,000 clones, with under 70% found just once. The sequenced material came from PBMCs. The source is a man aged 25 to 45 in good health and CMV-seropositive.

The J gene is TRBJ2-1, the V gene TRBV6-4, with TRBD1 matching 8 bases. The junction had 10 bases not matched to a gene; V was cut back by 4 bases and J by 2 bases. The CDR3 contains 17 residues. Germline CDR1 and CDR2: MRHNA and SNTAGT. Here the CDR3 reads CASSASFSQGAYNEQFF. The CDR3 nucleotides read TGTGCCAGCAGTGCCTCCTTCTCACAGGGGGCCTACAATGAGCAGTTCTTC.

This chain uses TRBV6-4 with TRBJ1-2, with D unresolved. Germline V gives CDR1 MRHNA, CDR2 SNTAGT. Trimming took off 3 bases at V and 4 bases at J, with 12 bases between the two ends. The length of the CDR3 is 14 residues. The CDR3 coding sequence is TGTGCCAGCAGTGATGAGCCGGGGTCCTATGGCTACACCTTC. This encodes CASSDEPGSYGYTF.

The chain employs TRBV6-4 and TRBJ2-3; 8 bases map to TRBD1. J was trimmed by 1 base and V by 2 bases; bases with no gene match: 8. Germline values: CDR1 MRHNA, CDR2 SNTAGT. The CDR3 runs to 17 residues. CDR3 DNA sequence: TGTGCCAGCAGTGACGGTCCTGGGGGACAGGGCACAGATACGCAGTATTTT. It specifies CASSDGPGGQGTDTQYF.

The chain couples TRBV7-6 to TRBJ2-7; D ambiguous. Germline CDR1 is SGHVS and CDR2 is FNYEAQ. V was shortened by 5 bases and J by 0 bases, with 8 bases between the two germline ends. The CDR3 loop spans 13 amino acids. DNA for the CDR3: TGTGCCAGCAGCGAGGTTTTCTCCTACGAGCAGTACGTC. Its protein is CASSEVFSYEQYV.

The chain carries TRBV6-5 and TRBJ1-1; perhaps TRBD1 as D (6 bases). Germline CDR1 MNHEY, CDR2 SVGAGI. CDR3 length: 13 amino acids. Trimming cost V 4 bases and J 5 bases, with 11 bases left between them. CDR3 DNA: TGTGCCAGCAGTTTCCAGGGGCGAACTGAAGCTTTCTTT. Encoded protein: CASSFQGRTEAFF.

On this clone itself: Other DNA sequences from this sample encode an identical CDR3 as well. V gene TRBV28 combines with J gene TRBJ1-1, with unresolved D. The V gene lost 6 bases and the J gene lost 0 bases, with 11 bases spanning the gap. CDR1 is MDHEN, CDR2 SYDVKM, per germline. This CDR3 has 14 residues. The CDR3 DNA sequence: TGTGCCAGCAGAGAGGGAGCCATGAACACTGAAGCTTTCTTT. Translated: CASREGAMNTEAFF.

The V and J genes are TRBV7-2 and TRBJ2-3, with a possible D match to TRBD2 (6 bases). Trimming took off 3 bases at V and 1 base at J, with 14 bases between the two ends. Germline V CDR1 and CDR2: SGHTA, FQGNSA. The CDR3 covers 16 residues. CDR3 DNA: TGTGCCAGCAGCTTGGCCGGCCAGCGGGGCACAGATACGCAGTATTTT. Amino acids: CASSLAGQRGTDTQYF. The full variable domain, rest sourced from reference TRBV7-2 and TRBJ2-3, is GAGVSQSPSNKVTEKGKDVELRCDPISGHTALYWYRQSLGQGLEFLIYFQGNSAPDKSGLPSDRFSAERTGGSVSTLTIQRTQQEDSAVYLCASSLAGQRGTDTQYFGPGTRLTVL.

CDR3 in DNA: TGTGCCAGCAGCACCCGGACTAGCGGGGGACAAGAGACCCAGTACTTC. This gives the protein CASSTRTSGGQETQYF. The chain joins TRBV11-2 to TRBJ2-5; TRBD2 matches 13 bases. The CDR3 has 16 residues. Germline V gene sequence: CDR1 SGHAT, CDR2 FQNNGV. The V and J ends lost 5 bases and 2 bases, in that order; junction bases with no gene match: 5. Using reference TRBV11-2 and TRBJ2-5 for the parts outside the CDR3, the full variable domain is EAGVAQSPRYKIIEKRQSVAFWCNPISGHATLYWYQQILGQGPKLLIQFQNNGVVDDSQLPKDRFSAERLKGVDSTLKIQPAKLEDSAVYLCASSTRTSGGQETQYFGPGTRLLVL.

This chain links TRBV7-8 with TRBJ1-5; D is uncertain. From germline, CDR1 is SGHVS and CDR2 FQNEAQ. Between the trimmed V and J ends, which lost 5 bases and 4 bases, there was a span of 9 bases. The CDR3 is 13 residues long. DNA of the CDR3: TGTGCCAGCAGCCCCACGACAAATCAGCCCCAGCATTTT. Protein product: CASSPTTNQPQHF.

This rearrangement joins TRBV21-1 to TRBJ2-7; the D call in the table, TRBD2, was not verified against the DNA. TRBV21-1 corresponds to a pseudogene. This CDR3 spans 17 amino acids. This CDR3 reads CASSKVGDQRPPYEQYV. DNA for the CDR3: TGTGCCAGCAGCAAAGTAGGTGATCAGCGTCCACCCTACGAGCAGTACGTC.

The rearrangement links TRBV27 to TRBJ1-5; D might be TRBD1 (5 bases). V was trimmed by 0 bases and J by 1 base, leaving 7 bases between them. The CDR3 totals 15 residues. The V gene's germline CDR1 is MNHEY and CDR2 SMNVEV (reference sequence). The CDR3 is CASSLSQGSNQPQHF. The CDR3 DNA reads as TGTGCCAGCAGTTTATCGCAGGGAAGCAATCAGCCCCAGCATTTT.

CDR3 residues: CASSLGQGTYEQYV. CDR3 nucleotides: TGTGCCAGCAGCTTAGGACAGGGGACCTACGAGCAGTACGTC. V gene TRBV11-1 combines with J gene TRBJ2-7, with 8 bases matching TRBD1. Germline V gene data show CDR1 as SGHAT and CDR2 as FQDESV (reference sequence). This CDR3 contains 14 residues. J was trimmed by 2 bases and V by 1 base; bases with no gene match: 1.

The rearrangement links TRBV5-6 to TRBJ2-1; D is possibly TRBD2 (7 bases). From germline, CDR1 is SGHDT and CDR2 YYEEEE. The V end was cut by 4 bases, the J end by 1 base, with 12 bases between. There are 15 residues in the CDR3. DNA of the CDR3: TGTGCCAGCAGCGCGGGGGCAACTTCCTACAATGAGCAGTTCTTC. Protein: CASSAGATSYNEQFF.

The chain combines TRBV28 with TRBJ2-3; 10 bases are a match to TRBD1. Losses at the gene ends were 3 bases for V and 4 bases for J; bases not matched to a gene: 7. CDR3 length: 16 amino acids. Germline CDR1 and CDR2: MDHEN and SYDVKM. The CDR3, as DNA: TGTGCCAGCAGTTTCTCCGGGACAGGGGTCCCAGATACGCAGTATTTT. It codes for CASSFSGTGVPDTQYF.

V and J are TRBV27 and TRBJ1-1, with D maybe TRBD1 (5 bases). Germline CDR1 reads MNHEY; CDR2 reads SMNVEV (reference sequence). The CDR3 is 14 amino acids. Trimming removed 0 bases at V and 10 bases at J, with 15 bases between. CDR3 region: CASSLSNSGGRAFF. For the CDR3, the DNA is TGTGCCAGCAGTTTATCAAACTCCGGGGGAAGAGCTTTCTTT.

The V gene is TRBV11-2, the J gene TRBJ1-2, with D possibly TRBD1 on 6 matching bases. CDR3 length equals 18 residues. Germline assignment: CDR1 SGHAT and CDR2 FQNNGV. V was pared by 4 bases and J by 8 bases, with 29 bases between. The CDR3 DNA reads TGTGCCAGCAGCTCACCTCGGGGACAACCGATCGGTTTTGCGGGCTACACCTTC. It translates to CASSSPRGQPIGFAGYTF.

The chain uses TRBV7-3 and TRBJ2-1, with D perhaps TRBD2 (6 bases). The length of the CDR3 is 16 residues. Deletions cut 1 base from V and 5 bases from J, with 15 bases between. CDR1 and CDR2 (germline): SGHTA, FQGTGA. In DNA, the CDR3 is TGTGCCAGCAGCTTAAGGGGAGGTCAAGGGGACAATGAGCAGTTCTTC. Translating gives CASSLRGGQGDNEQFF.

This clone was recorded a few times. The chain couples TRBV7-8 to TRBJ1-1; D is unresolved. There are 14 residues in the CDR3. V lost 1 base to trimming and J lost 0 bases, with 6 bases between them. Per germline, CDR1 SGHVS and CDR2 FQNEAQ. The CDR3: CASSLDRLNTEAFF. Written as DNA, the CDR3 is TGTGCCAGCAGCTTAGACAGATTGAACACTGAAGCTTTCTTT.

This rearrangement joins TRBV19 to TRBJ1-2; 7 bases match TRBD1. CDR1 is LNHDA and CDR2 is SQIVND in the germline V gene (reference sequence). V was clipped by 8 bases and J by 4 bases; unmatched bases: 7. The CDR3 loop spans 13 amino acids. As DNA, the CDR3 is TGTGCCAGTGGGACAGAGGGCTTCTATGGCTACACCTTC. It encodes CASGTEGFYGYTF.

The V call is TRBV7-9, the J call TRBJ1-2, with 8 bases that match TRBD1. This CDR3 region has 19 residues. With 4 bases clipped from V and 4 bases from J, the junction kept 20 bases outside the gene matches. CDR1 is SEHNR, CDR2 FQNEAQ, per germline (reference sequence). The CDR3 nucleotides read TGTGCCAGCAGCTCTCTGACAGGGGAGTTGACCTTCCATTCCTATGGCTACACCTTC. This sequence encodes CASSSLTGELTFHSYGYTF.

The chain uses TRBV7-3 and TRBJ2-1; 9 bases map to TRBD2. The CDR3 is made up of 14 amino acids. Trimming at V came to 2 bases and at J to 4 bases, leaving 0 bases not matched to a gene. From germline, CDR1 is SGHTA and CDR2 FQGTGA. The CDR3 sequence is CASSLAGGYNEQFF. The CDR3 bases are TGTGCCAGCAGCTTAGCGGGAGGGTACAATGAGCAGTTCTTC.

The sample holds one count of this clone. The chain is built from TRBV12-5 and TRBJ1-4; weak D call: TRBD1 (6 bases). The CDR3 has 16 amino acids. Germline V gene data show CDR1 as LGHNT and CDR2 as FRNRAP. V lost 4 bases to trimming and J lost 3 bases, with 15 bases between them. The CDR3: CASGSPGVGANEKLFF. In DNA, the CDR3 is TGTGCTAGTGGTTCCCCAGGGGTAGGGGCTAATGAAAAACTGTTTTTT.

This clone was seen only once. V usage is TRBV11-1 and J usage is TRBJ2-2, with a possible D match to TRBD2 (6 bases). The CDR3 has 15 residues. The V end was cut by 5 bases, the J end by 6 bases, with 16 bases between. Germline-derived CDR1 and CDR2 are SGHAT and FQDESV (reference sequence). CDR3 sequence: CASSPFPSVPGELFF. CDR3 DNA sequence: TGTGCCAGCAGCCCCTTTCCTAGCGTACCCGGGGAGCTGTTTTTT.

The chain couples TRBV4-1 to TRBJ2-3; no clear D gene. The CDR3 spans 15 residues. Germline V gene lookup returns CDR1 MGHRA and CDR2 YSYEKL. V lost 0 bases to trimming and J lost 4 bases, with 11 bases between them. Here the CDR3 reads CASSQDLVAPDTQYF. The CDR3 DNA is TGCGCCAGCAGCCAAGATTTAGTAGCCCCAGATACGCAGTATTTT.